Below are 13 T cell receptor beta chains sequenced from a single sample in a study of blood T cell repertoires in COVID-19. The method was immunoSEQ multiplex PCR; TCRdb's version includes in-frame clones alone and lacks a portion of them. The sample holds roughly 400,000 clones, 70% to 90% seen once. The sequenced sample consisted of PBMCs or T cells enriched from blood (not recorded which). These receptors all come from a woman aged 18 to 35 who had been exposed to COVID-19.

The chain recombines TRBV6-5 with TRBJ1-1; 8 bases fit TRBD1. Losses at the gene ends were 5 bases for V and 5 bases for J; bases not matched to a gene: 10. CDR1 and CDR2 from the germline V gene are MNHEY and SVGAGI. This CDR3 is 15 amino acids long. CDR3: CASSKTQGALTEAFF. The CDR3 DNA sequence: TGTGCCAGCAGTAAAACGCAGGGGGCGCTGACTGAAGCTTTCTTT.

This clone showed up just once. The rearrangement joins TRBV9 to TRBJ2-3, with D uncertain. Trimming left V 7 bases short and J 6 bases short, with 24 bases between. Germline CDR1 and CDR2: SGDLS and YYNGEE. The length of the CDR3 is 16 residues. CDR3 residues: CASGPLGKQHQDTQYF. The CDR3 DNA sequence: TGTGCCAGCGGGCCCCTCGGAAAACAGCATCAGGATACGCAGTATTTT.

The CDR3 DNA sequence: TGTGCCAGCAGTCTGGGACTGCTCAATGAGCAGTTCTTC. Translating it yields CASSLGLLNEQFF. The V gene is TRBV4-2, the J gene TRBJ2-1, with a tentative D call TRBD2 (6 bases). There are 13 residues in the CDR3. V lost 6 bases to trimming and J lost 6 bases, with 12 bases between them. Germline V gene sequence: CDR1 LGHNA, CDR2 YNFKEQ.

Comments on this clone: Within the sample, other DNA sequences also encode this same CDR3. V and J are TRBV6-5 and TRBJ1-1, with TRBD1 identical over 7 bases. The V and J ends lost 5 bases and 2 bases, in that order; junction bases with no gene match: 2. Per germline, CDR1 MNHEY and CDR2 SVGAGI. This CDR3 has 13 residues. In DNA form, the CDR3 reads TGTGCCAGCAGTCGGACAGGTAACACTGAAGCTTTCTTT. As protein: CASSRTGNTEAFF.

The table lists this clone with a count of one. The chain couples TRBV13 to TRBJ2-2; 9 positions match TRBD2. V lost 5 bases and J lost 5; bases outside the gene matches: 6. The CDR3 is 15 residues long. Germline CDR1 and CDR2: PRHDT and FYEKMQ (reference sequence). CDR3 loop: CASSQRLAVTGELFF. CDR3 DNA sequence: TGTGCCAGCAGCCAGAGACTAGCGGTGACCGGGGAGCTGTTTTTT.

The chain is built from TRBV28 and TRBJ2-7, with 8 positions matching TRBD2. CDR1 is MDHEN, CDR2 SYDVKM, per germline. CDR3 length equals 18 residues. The ends lost 4 bases at V and 6 bases at J; junction bases unmatched: 20. This CDR3 is CASSSPGLGISLVGEQYF. CDR3 bases: TGTGCCAGCAGTTCCCCGGGACTAGGGATATCTCTGGTGGGCGAGCAGTACTTC.

This rearrangement joins TRBV5-5 to TRBJ2-1, with 7 positions matching TRBD2. Germline V gene sequence: CDR1 SGHKS, CDR2 YYEKEE (reference sequence). This CDR3 is 16 amino acids long. The V segment lost 1 base and the J segment 6 bases; nucleotides outside the gene matches: 10. CDR3 DNA: TGTGCCAGCAGCTTGATGGCGGGGGTTTGGGGCAATGAGCAGTTCTTC. Amino acids: CASSLMAGVWGNEQFF.

A note on this clone: This same CDR3 is encoded by further DNA sequences in the sample. The genes are TRBV5-1 and TRBJ2-7; TRBD1 matches at 10 bases. J lost 3 bases, V lost 0 bases, and 3 bases had no gene match. CDR3 length equals 15 residues. The germline CDR1 and CDR2 sequences are SGHRS and YFSETQ. In nucleotides, the CDR3 is TGCGCCAGCAGCTTGGGAGGGACAGGGGTCTACGAGCAGTACTTC. Protein sequence: CASSLGGTGVYEQYF.

The chain carries TRBV18 and TRBJ2-1; TRBD2 agrees at 12 bases. V shed 2 bases and J 0 bases; nucleotides not matched to a gene: 5. CDR1 is KGHSH, CDR2 LQKENI, per germline. The CDR3 runs 18 residues. CDR3 nucleotide sequence: TGTGCCAGCTCACCAGGACTAGCGGGGCTAAACTCCTACAATGAGCAGTTCTTC. Protein product: CASSPGLAGLNSYNEQFF.

The chain carries TRBV30 and TRBJ1-4; 8 bases fit TRBD1. CDR1 is GTSNPN and CDR2 is SVGIG in the germline V gene (reference sequence). Losses at the gene ends were 0 bases for V and 4 bases for J; bases not matched to a gene: 4. The CDR3 is 15 amino acids. CDR3 amino acids: CAWSVLTGGNEKLFF. The CDR3, as DNA: TGTGCCTGGAGTGTATTAACAGGGGGTAATGAAAAACTGTTTTTT.

The genes are TRBV2 and TRBJ2-5; 8 bases line up with TRBD2. After removal of 8 bases from V and 9 bases from J, the junction contained 11 bases not matched to a gene. Germline V lookup: CDR1 SNHLY, CDR2 FYNNEI. This CDR3 contains 13 residues. The CDR3 region has the DNA TGTGCCAGCTCAGAGGGACTAGTACAGCCCCAGTACTTC. Its protein is CASSEGLVQPQYF.

This clone has just one count. This chain joins TRBV3-1 (or the pseudogene TRBV3-2) and TRBJ1-1; D is unclear. V gave up 2 bases and J gave up 1 base, with 8 bases separating them. Germline CDR1 LGHDT, CDR2 YNNKEL (reference sequence). This CDR3 contains 14 residues. The DNA for the CDR3 is TGTGCCAGCAGCCAACTCCGGGGGAACACTGAAGCTTTCTTT. Translation gives CASSQLRGNTEAFF.

The V gene is TRBV28, the J gene TRBJ2-5, with D unresolved. In germline, CDR1 is MDHEN, CDR2 SYDVKM. Trimming shortened V by 2 bases and J by 5 bases, and 9 bases separated the two germline ends. The CDR3 sequence is 13 residues long. As DNA, the CDR3 is TGTGCCAGCAGTTTAGCGGCCCGGGAGACCCAGTACTTC. This encodes CASSLAARETQYF.